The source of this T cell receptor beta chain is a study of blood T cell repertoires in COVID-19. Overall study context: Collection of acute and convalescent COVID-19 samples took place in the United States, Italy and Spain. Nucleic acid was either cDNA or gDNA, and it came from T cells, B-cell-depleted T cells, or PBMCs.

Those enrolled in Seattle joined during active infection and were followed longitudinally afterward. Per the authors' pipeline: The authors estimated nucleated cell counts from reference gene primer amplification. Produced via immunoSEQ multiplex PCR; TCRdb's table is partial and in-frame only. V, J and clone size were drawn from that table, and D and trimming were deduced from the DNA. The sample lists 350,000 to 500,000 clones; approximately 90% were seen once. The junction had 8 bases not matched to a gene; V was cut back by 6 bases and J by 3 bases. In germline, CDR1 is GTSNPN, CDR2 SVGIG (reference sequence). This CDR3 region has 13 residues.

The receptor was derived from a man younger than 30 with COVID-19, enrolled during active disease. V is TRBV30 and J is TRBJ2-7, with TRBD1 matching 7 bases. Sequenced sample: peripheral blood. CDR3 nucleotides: TGTGCCTGCCTGACAGGGATGTTCTACGAGCAGTACTTC. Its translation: CACLTGMFYEQYF.